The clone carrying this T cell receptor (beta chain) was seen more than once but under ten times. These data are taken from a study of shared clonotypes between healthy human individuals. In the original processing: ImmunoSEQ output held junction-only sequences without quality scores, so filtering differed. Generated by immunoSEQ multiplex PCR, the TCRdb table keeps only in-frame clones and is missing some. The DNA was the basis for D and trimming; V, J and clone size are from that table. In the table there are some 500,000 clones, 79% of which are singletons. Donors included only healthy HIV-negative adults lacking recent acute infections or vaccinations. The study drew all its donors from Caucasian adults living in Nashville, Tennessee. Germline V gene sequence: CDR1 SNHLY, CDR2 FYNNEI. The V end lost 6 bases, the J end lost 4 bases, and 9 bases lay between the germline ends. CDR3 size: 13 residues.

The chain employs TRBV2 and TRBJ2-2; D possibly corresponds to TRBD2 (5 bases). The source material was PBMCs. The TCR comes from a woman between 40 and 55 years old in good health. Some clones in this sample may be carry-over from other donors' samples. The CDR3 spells CASRGLITGELFF. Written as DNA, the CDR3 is TGTGCCAGCAGAGGACTTATCACCGGGGAGCTGTTTTTT. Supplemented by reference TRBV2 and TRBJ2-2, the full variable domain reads EPEVTQTPSHQVTQMGQEVILRCVPISNHLYFYWYRQILGQKVEFLVSFYNNEISEKSEIFDDQFSVERPDGSNFTLKIRSTKLEDSAMYFCASRGLITGELFFGEGSRLTVL.